This T cell receptor beta chain was recovered during a study of OX40 agonist ivuxolimab in advanced cancers. Study-level information: The patients received ivuxolimab by intravenous route every 2 weeks at 0.01 to 10 mg/kg. The group had a mean age of about 64 years, ranged from about 20 to 79, and was 75% to 85% male. Partial responses were observed in three patients, of whom one had hepatocellular carcinoma and two had cutaneous melanoma.

This clone was recorded once. Its target is unknown. Likely a read error: the CDR3 ends without its conserved phenylalanine or tryptophan. The CDR3 loop spans 13 amino acids. Germline V lookup: CDR1 WSHSY, CDR2 SAAADI. V lost 4 bases and J 7 bases, leaving 8 bases between the germline ends. Whole-study findings and limits: CD4+ and CD8+ blood T cells expanded clonally by week 6 at 0.1 to 3.0 mg/kg.

TCRdb's copy holds only in-frame clones and misses some; the assay was immunoSEQ multiplex PCR. The sample lists tens of thousands of clones, about nine tenths occurring once. Sequencing was performed on CD4+ or CD8+ T cells sorted from blood, taken in a trial of the OX40 agonist ivuxolimab. The chain has TRBV10-2 and TRBJ1-6, with D perhaps TRBD1 (6 bases). The origin of this receptor is an adult with an advanced solid tumor such as melanoma, head and neck, liver or kidney cancer. The CDR3 loop reads CASSGGPNSPLHL. In DNA, the CDR3 is TGCGCCAGCAGTGGGGGGCCCAATTCACCCCTCCACCTT.